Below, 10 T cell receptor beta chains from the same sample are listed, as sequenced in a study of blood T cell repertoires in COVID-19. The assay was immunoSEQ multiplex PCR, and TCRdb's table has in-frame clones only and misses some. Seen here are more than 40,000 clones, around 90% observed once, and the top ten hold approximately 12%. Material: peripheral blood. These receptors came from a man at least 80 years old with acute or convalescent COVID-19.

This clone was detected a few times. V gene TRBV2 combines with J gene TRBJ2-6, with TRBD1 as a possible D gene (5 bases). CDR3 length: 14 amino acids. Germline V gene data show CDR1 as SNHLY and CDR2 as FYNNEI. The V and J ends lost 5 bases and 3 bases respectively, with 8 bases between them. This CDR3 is CASSPGFGANVLTF. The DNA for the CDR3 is TGTGCCAGCAGTCCAGGGTTTGGGGCCAACGTCCTGACTTTC. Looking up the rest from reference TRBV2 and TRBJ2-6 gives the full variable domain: EPEVTQTPSHQVTQMGQEVILRCVPISNHLYFYWYRQILGQKVEFLVSFYNNEISEKSEIFDDQFSVERPDGSNFTLKIRSTKLEDSAMYFCASSPGFGANVLTFGAGSRLTVL.

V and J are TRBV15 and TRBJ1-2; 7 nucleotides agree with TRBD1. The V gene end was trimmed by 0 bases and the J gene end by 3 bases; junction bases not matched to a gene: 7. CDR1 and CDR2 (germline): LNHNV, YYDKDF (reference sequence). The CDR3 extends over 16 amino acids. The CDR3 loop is CATSRDAATGYYGYTF. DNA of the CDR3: TGTGCCACCAGCAGAGATGCCGCGACAGGGTACTATGGCTACACCTTC. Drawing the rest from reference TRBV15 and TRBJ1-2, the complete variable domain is DAMVIQNPRYQVTQFGKPVTLSCSQTLNHNVMYWYQQKSSQAPKLLFHYYDKDFNNEADTPDNFQSRRPNTSFCFLDIRSPGLGDTAMYLCATSRDAATGYYGYTFGSGTRLTVV.

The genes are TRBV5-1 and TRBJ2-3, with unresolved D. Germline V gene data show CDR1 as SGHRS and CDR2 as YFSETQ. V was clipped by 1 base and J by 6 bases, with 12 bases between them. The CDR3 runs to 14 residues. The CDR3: CASSLSPSGDTQYF. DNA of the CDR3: TGCGCCAGCAGCTTGTCTCCTAGTGGGGATACGCAGTATTTT.

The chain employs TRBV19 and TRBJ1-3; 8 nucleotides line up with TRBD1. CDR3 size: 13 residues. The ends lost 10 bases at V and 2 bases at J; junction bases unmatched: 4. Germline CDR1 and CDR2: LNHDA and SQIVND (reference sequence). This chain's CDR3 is CATWGQAGNTIYF. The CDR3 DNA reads TGTGCCACGTGGGGACAGGCTGGAAACACCATATATTTT.

DNA for the CDR3: TGTGCCAGCGCAATCCCCGGGACAGGAAACACTGAAGCTTTCTTT. Translated, it gives CASAIPGTGNTEAFF. The chain has TRBV19 and TRBJ1-1; 8 bases agree with TRBD1. Germline V gene lookup returns CDR1 LNHDA and CDR2 SQIVND (reference sequence). The CDR3 extends over 15 amino acids. Trimming at V came to 9 bases and at J to 2 bases, leaving 11 bases not matched to a gene.

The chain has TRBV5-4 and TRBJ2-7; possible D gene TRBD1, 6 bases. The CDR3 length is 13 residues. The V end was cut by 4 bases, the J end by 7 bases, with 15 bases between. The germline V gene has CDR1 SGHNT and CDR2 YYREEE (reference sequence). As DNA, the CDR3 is TGTGCCAGCAGCCAGAACCGGGACACGGAGCAGTACTTC. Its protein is CASSQNRDTEQYF.

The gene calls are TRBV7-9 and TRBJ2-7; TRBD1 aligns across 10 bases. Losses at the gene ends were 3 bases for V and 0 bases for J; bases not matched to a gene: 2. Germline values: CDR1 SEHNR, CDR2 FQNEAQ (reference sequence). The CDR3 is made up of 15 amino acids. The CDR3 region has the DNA TGTGCCAGCAGCTTCCGGGACAGGGGCTCCTACGAGCAGTACTTC. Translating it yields CASSFRDRGSYEQYF.

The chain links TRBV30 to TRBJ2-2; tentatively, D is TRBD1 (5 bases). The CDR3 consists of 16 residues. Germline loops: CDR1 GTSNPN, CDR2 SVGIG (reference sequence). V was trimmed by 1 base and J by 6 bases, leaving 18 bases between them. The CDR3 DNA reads TGTGCCTGGAGTGGACCAGGGCTCGGAATCGCCGGGGAGCTGTTTTTT. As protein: CAWSGPGLGIAGELFF.

The CDR3 sequence: CASSPRGDYGYTF. CDR3 bases: TGCGCCAGCAGCCCCCGGGGGGACTATGGCTACACCTTC. This chain joins TRBV5-1 and TRBJ1-2; a possible D gene is TRBD1 (5 bases). In germline, CDR1 is SGHRS, CDR2 YFSETQ. The CDR3 loop spans 13 amino acids. The V end was cut by 4 bases, the J end by 3 bases, with 10 bases between.

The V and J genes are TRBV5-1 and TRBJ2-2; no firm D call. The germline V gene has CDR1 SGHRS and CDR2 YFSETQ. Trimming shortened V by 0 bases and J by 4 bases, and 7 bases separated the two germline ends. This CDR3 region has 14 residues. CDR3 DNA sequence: TGCGCCAGCAGCTTGGCCTCCGGCACCGGGGAGCTGTTTTTT. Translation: CASSLASGTGELFF.